One and the same sample provided the 31 T cell receptor beta chains below, sequenced in a study of shared clonotypes between healthy human individuals. Terminally differentiated effector memory CD45RA+ cells were left out of the naive CD8 fraction, which was CD45RO-negative and positively selected for CCR7. The protocol was immunoSEQ multiplex PCR, while the TCRdb copy is restricted to in-frame clones and leaves out a portion. Of 700,000 to 950,000 clones listed, just over 95% are singletons. Sequencing was carried out using naive CD8+ T cells sorted from blood. All receptors derive from a man in his thirties or forties in good health.

V is TRBV11-3 and J is TRBJ2-1, with D possibly matching TRBD2 (5 bases). This CDR3 is built from 16 residues. The germline V gene encodes CDR1 SGHNT and CDR2 YENEEA. Trimming took off 1 base at V and 5 bases at J, with 15 bases between the two ends. CDR3 amino acids: CASSLGVWETDNEQFF. The CDR3, as DNA: TGTGCCAGCAGCTTAGGAGTGTGGGAGACGGACAATGAGCAGTTCTTC.

With regard to this clone: Other nucleotide sequences from this sample produce the same CDR3. The chain employs TRBV10-1 and TRBJ2-2; D not certain. The V end lost 0 bases, the J end lost 0 bases, and 8 bases lay between the germline ends. The CDR3 has 16 amino acids. Germline CDR1 and CDR2: WNHNN and SYGVQD (reference sequence). CDR3 residues: CASSESVPANTGELFF. The CDR3 DNA follows: TGCGCCAGCAGTGAGTCCGTCCCAGCGAACACCGGGGAGCTGTTTTTT.

The gene calls are TRBV4-3 and TRBJ2-6; D is uncertain. V was clipped by 0 bases and J by 3 bases, with 21 bases between them. Per germline, CDR1 LGHNA and CDR2 YSLEER. The CDR3 is 20 amino acids. The CDR3 bases are TGCGCCAGCAGCCAAGATCGGTTCGGCCAGCCCCGAGATGGGGCCAACGTCCTGACTTTC. Residues: CASSQDRFGQPRDGANVLTF.

The chain links TRBV7-9 to TRBJ2-5, with 10 bases identical to TRBD2. The V gene end was trimmed by 3 bases and the J gene end by 5 bases; junction bases not matched to a gene: 12. The CDR3 has 17 residues. Germline V lookup: CDR1 SEHNR, CDR2 FQNEAQ (reference sequence). CDR3: CASSFPLGLAGEETQYF. The CDR3 DNA reads TGTGCCAGCAGCTTCCCCCTGGGGCTAGCGGGAGAGGAGACCCAGTACTTC. Full variable domain (remainder filled in from reference TRBV7-9 and TRBJ2-5): DTGVSQNPRHKITKRGQNVTFRCDPISEHNRLYWYRQTLGQGPEFLTYFQNEAQLEKSRLLSDRFSAERPKGSFSTLEIQRTEQGDSAMYLCASSFPLGLAGEETQYFGPGTRLLVL.

V usage is TRBV28 and J usage is TRBJ2-7, with D hard to call. V lost 4 bases and J lost 2, with 15 bases in between. Germline CDR1 reads MDHEN; CDR2 reads SYDVKM. The CDR3 sequence is 15 residues long. The CDR3 loop reads CASSSPDLRTYEQYF. DNA for the CDR3: TGTGCCAGCAGTTCGCCGGATCTAAGAACCTACGAGCAGTACTTC. Full variable domain (outside the CDR3, taken from reference TRBV28 and TRBJ2-7): DVKVTQSSRYLVKRTGEKVFLECVQDMDHENMFWYRQDPGLGLRLIYFSYDVKMKEKGDIPEGYSVSREKKERFSLILESASTNQTSMYLCASSSPDLRTYEQYFGPGTRLTVT.

The chain employs TRBV7-9 and TRBJ2-1; D gene unclear. The CDR3 length is 15 residues. Germline CDR1 and CDR2: SEHNR and FQNEAQ (reference sequence). V gave up 6 bases and J gave up 0 bases, with 12 bases separating them. This CDR3 reads CASSSKLSSYNEQFF. The DNA for the CDR3 is TGTGCCAGCAGTTCAAAGCTTAGCTCCTACAATGAGCAGTTCTTC.

The CDR3 loop is CASSLLYYEQYF. CDR3 sequence (DNA): TGTGCCAGCAGCCTCTTATACTACGAGCAGTACTTC. V and J are TRBV13 and TRBJ2-7; no reliable D call. Germline V gene lookup returns CDR1 PRHDT and CDR2 FYEKMQ (reference sequence). The CDR3 runs to 12 residues. Trimming cost V 5 bases and J 3 bases, with 8 bases left between them.

This chain connects TRBV7-6 to TRBJ2-1; 8 bases align to TRBD2. With 1 base clipped from V and 8 bases from J, the junction kept 4 bases outside the gene matches. CDR1 and CDR2 from the germline V gene are SGHVS and FNYEAQ. CDR3 length equals 14 residues. The CDR3 region is CASSLGGTSHEQFF. In DNA form, the CDR3 reads TGTGCCAGCAGCTTAGGGGGGACTAGTCATGAGCAGTTCTTC. Full variable domain (remainder filled in from reference TRBV7-6 and TRBJ2-1): GAGVSQSPRYKVTKRGQDVALRCDPISGHVSLYWYRQALGQGPEFLTYFNYEAQQDKSGLPNDRFSAERPEGSISTLTIQRTEQRDSAMYRCASSLGGTSHEQFFGPGTRLTVL.

This sequence joins TRBV6-4 and TRBJ2-7; tentatively, D is TRBD2 (6 bases). Looked up from germline, CDR1 is MRHNA and CDR2 is SNTAGT. The V gene lost 9 bases and the J gene lost 3 bases, with 15 bases spanning the gap. The CDR3 totals 13 residues. CDR3 nucleotides: TGTGCCAGGCGACCGGGACTTAACTACGAGCAGTACTTC. Its translation: CARRPGLNYEQYF.

With respect to this clone: Sequence at one end of the junction differs from germline and may be a read error. CDR3 sequence reads: CASRLSGEGTEAFF. CDR3 coding DNA: TGTGCCAGCCGTTTGTCAGGGGAGGGCACTGAAGCTTTCTTT. The chain joins TRBV28 to TRBJ1-1, with TRBD1 as a possible D gene (6 bases). The CDR3 is 14 residues long. Germline loops: CDR1 MDHEN, CDR2 SYDVKM.

The rearrangement links TRBV27 to TRBJ2-7, with 7 bases fitting TRBD1. This CDR3 has 14 amino acids. The V gene's germline CDR1 is MNHEY and CDR2 SMNVEV (reference sequence). J lost 2 bases, V lost 6 bases, and 7 bases had no gene match. The DNA for the CDR3 is TGTGCCAGCAGGTCACCAGGACAGGCCTACGAGCAGTACTTC. Translating gives CASRSPGQAYEQYF.

The chain recombines TRBV5-6 with TRBJ2-2; tentative D call: TRBD2 (6 bases). Between the trimmed V and J ends, which lost 5 bases and 5 bases, there was a span of 10 bases. This CDR3 is 13 amino acids long. CDR1 SGHDT and CDR2 YYEEEE come from the germline V gene. The CDR3 is CASSGGATGELFF. DNA for the CDR3: TGTGCCAGCAGTGGAGGGGCTACCGGGGAGCTGTTTTTT.

This rearrangement joins TRBV4-1 to TRBJ2-1; D unclear. The V gene's germline CDR1 is MGHRA and CDR2 YSYEKL. The CDR3 sequence is 15 residues long. The V end was cut by 0 bases, the J end by 6 bases, with 12 bases between. This CDR3 reads CASSQDTPSRNEQFF. The CDR3 nucleotides read TGCGCCAGCAGCCAAGATACCCCTAGTCGCAATGAGCAGTTCTTC.

This clone has a single count. This CDR3 is also generated by other DNA sequences in the sample. The CDR3 spells CASSNAGTRGHEQYF. The CDR3 nucleotides read TGTGCCAGCAGTAACGCCGGGACTAGAGGCCACGAGCAGTACTTC. The rearrangement uses TRBV6-5 and TRBJ2-7; 8 nucleotides align to TRBD2. CDR3 length equals 15 residues. Trimming at V came to 5 bases and at J to 5 bases, leaving 11 bases not matched to a gene. Germline-derived CDR1 and CDR2 are MNHEY and SVGAGI.

The chain uses TRBV11-2 and TRBJ2-2; 11 bases agree with TRBD2. V shed 1 base and J 2 bases; nucleotides not matched to a gene: 6. The germline CDR1 and CDR2 sequences are SGHAT and FQNNGV. CDR3 length: 18 residues. CDR3 in DNA: TGTGCCAGCAGCTTAGGGGGGACTAGCGGATTCAACACCGGGGAGCTGTTTTTT. It encodes CASSLGGTSGFNTGELFF.

V and J are TRBV25-1 and TRBJ2-7; D call uncertain. The V end lost 1 base, the J end lost 2 bases, and 3 bases lay between the germline ends. In germline, CDR1 is MGHDK, CDR2 SYGVNS. The CDR3 length is 12 residues. CDR3 region: CASSELPYEQYF. In DNA form, the CDR3 reads TGTGCCAGCAGTGAATTGCCCTACGAGCAGTACTTC.

J is TRBJ2-7 and V is TRBV4-3; D is unresolved. From germline, CDR1 is LGHNA and CDR2 YSLEER. V lost 0 bases and J lost 0, with 6 bases in between. This CDR3 is 14 amino acids long. CDR3 DNA sequence: TGCGCCAGCAGCCAAGAAACTGACTCCTACGAGCAGTACTTC. It translates to CASSQETDSYEQYF.

The rearrangement links TRBV25-1 to TRBJ2-7; 8 bases match TRBD1. The length of the CDR3 is 14 residues. The J segment lost 0 bases and the V segment lost 4 bases, leaving 2 bases of the junction unmatched. Germline CDR1 reads MGHDK; CDR2 reads SYGVNS. This chain's CDR3 is CASSGTGSSYEQYF. The CDR3 DNA reads TGTGCCAGCAGTGGGACAGGGAGCTCCTACGAGCAGTACTTC.

This clone was recorded once. The chain is built from TRBV5-1 and TRBJ2-3, with D tentatively TRBD1 or TRBD2 (5 bases each). The V end was cut by 4 bases, the J end by 2 bases, with 11 bases between. CDR3 length: 14 residues. Germline V gene lookup returns CDR1 SGHRS and CDR2 YFSETQ. Here the CDR3 reads CASSRTGATDTQYF. The DNA for the CDR3 is TGCGCCAGCAGCCGAACCGGGGCCACAGATACGCAGTATTTT.

The rearrangement uses TRBV6-1 and TRBJ1-2, with a tentative D call TRBD1 (5 bases). Trimming left V 7 bases short and J 2 bases short, with 14 bases between. This CDR3 has 14 residues. Germline-derived CDR1 and CDR2 are MNHNS and SASEGT. The CDR3 here is CASIPGGVNYGYTF. In DNA form, the CDR3 reads TGTGCCAGCATCCCGGGGGGGGTAAACTATGGCTACACCTTC.

The chain is built from TRBV5-1 and TRBJ2-1; 11 bases agree with TRBD2. The CDR3 spans 16 residues. Germline loops: CDR1 SGHRS, CDR2 YFSETQ. The trim removed 1 base at V and 9 bases at J, leaving 9 bases unmatched. The CDR3 reads CASSLSLAGGFTEQFF. The CDR3 nucleotides are TGCGCCAGCAGCTTGTCCCTAGCGGGAGGATTCACTGAGCAGTTCTTC.

The V and J genes are TRBV15 and TRBJ2-7; 11 bases align to TRBD2. The CDR3 has 17 amino acids. The germline V gene encodes CDR1 LNHNV and CDR2 YYDKDF (reference sequence). V lost 0 bases to trimming and J lost 2 bases; unmatched junction nucleotides: 6. CDR3 loop: CATSREGLAGGTYEQYF. Here the CDR3 DNA reads TGTGCCACCAGCAGAGAGGGGTTAGCGGGAGGGACCTACGAGCAGTACTTC.

This clone was observed a single time. The chain has TRBV13 and TRBJ1-1, with D tentatively TRBD1 (6 bases). V shed 5 bases and J shed 4 bases, with 29 bases lying between them. The CDR3 loop spans 19 amino acids. CDR1 and CDR2 from the germline V gene are PRHDT and FYEKMQ (reference sequence). This CDR3 reads CASSLSGMTGRPFATEAFF. The CDR3 DNA sequence: TGTGCCAGCAGCCTATCGGGGATGACAGGACGGCCCTTCGCCACTGAAGCTTTCTTT.

The J gene is TRBJ1-1, the V gene TRBV7-9, with 10 nucleotides matching TRBD1. Germline V gene sequence: CDR1 SEHNR, CDR2 FQNEAQ (reference sequence). The CDR3 sequence is 14 residues long. V lost 5 bases and J lost 4; bases outside the gene matches: 4. The CDR3 sequence is CASSDRGRGTEAFF. The CDR3 DNA sequence: TGTGCCAGCAGCGACAGGGGGCGGGGCACTGAAGCTTTCTTT.

J is TRBJ2-7 and V is TRBV29-1; tentative D call: TRBD2 (6 bases). The V end lost 4 bases, the J end lost 2 bases, and 9 bases lay between the germline ends. Germline CDR1 SQVTM, CDR2 ANQGSEA. This CDR3 is 12 amino acids long. CDR3 coding DNA: TGCAGCGTTGCAAGGGAGGCCTACGAGCAGTACTTC. Its protein is CSVAREAYEQYF.

The rearrangement links TRBV2 to TRBJ2-1; D is perhaps TRBD2 (6 bases). V dropped 6 bases and J dropped 0 bases, with 15 bases sitting between them. CDR1 and CDR2 from the germline V gene are SNHLY and FYNNEI. This CDR3 is 16 amino acids long. The CDR3 here is CASRVTSPSSYNEQFF. Here the CDR3 DNA reads TGTGCCAGCAGAGTGACTAGTCCCAGCTCCTACAATGAGCAGTTCTTC. Supplemented by reference TRBV2 and TRBJ2-1, the full variable domain reads EPEVTQTPSHQVTQMGQEVILRCVPISNHLYFYWYRQILGQKVEFLVSFYNNEISEKSEIFDDQFSVERPDGSNFTLKIRSTKLEDSAMYFCASRVTSPSSYNEQFFGPGTRLTVL.

As to this clone: Additional DNA sequences in this sample encode the identical CDR3. The rearrangement uses TRBV9 and TRBJ2-3; 13 bases line up with TRBD2. The length of the CDR3 is 15 residues. Germline V gene lookup returns CDR1 SGDLS and CDR2 YYNGEE. V was clipped by 3 bases and J by 6 bases; unmatched bases: 4. DNA of the CDR3: TGTGCCAGCAGCGCTGGGACTAGCGGGACTGATACGCAGTATTTT. Residues: CASSAGTSGTDTQYF.

The chain uses TRBV6-5 and TRBJ1-2; no clear D. The germline V gene encodes CDR1 MNHEY and CDR2 SVGAGI. The CDR3 spans 15 residues. V was cut by 5 bases and J by 2 bases, with 15 bases left in between. In DNA, the CDR3 is TGTGCCAGCAGTAAGCCGGGAGTGGGGAACTATGGCTACACCTTC. Translated: CASSKPGVGNYGYTF.

CDR3 DNA: TGTGCCAGCAGCCCGACTAGCCCAATTGGGAATGAGCAGTTCTTC. Translated: CASSPTSPIGNEQFF. The chain has TRBV6-6 and TRBJ2-1, with 7 bases that match TRBD2. The V and J ends lost 6 bases and 7 bases, in that order; junction bases with no gene match: 12. The CDR3 totals 15 residues. Germline V CDR1 and CDR2: MNHNY, SVGAGI (reference sequence).

This clone was seen a single time. The chain has TRBV19 and TRBJ2-7; TRBD1 matches at 10 bases. Trimming took 7 bases from V and 4 from J; bases not matched to a gene: 7. CDR1 is LNHDA and CDR2 is SQIVND in the germline V gene (reference sequence). The CDR3 length is 14 residues. The CDR3 region is CASTPGTGAYEQYF. DNA of the CDR3: TGTGCCAGTACCCCAGGGACAGGGGCATACGAGCAGTACTTC.

The J gene is TRBJ1-3, the V gene TRBV19, with 10 bases that match TRBD1. J lost 2 bases, V lost 5 bases, and 9 bases had no gene match. This CDR3 spans 17 amino acids. Germline values: CDR1 LNHDA, CDR2 SQIVND (reference sequence). The CDR3 loop is CASSPRDRGHPGNTIYF. CDR3 nucleotide sequence: TGTGCCAGTAGTCCGAGGGACAGGGGTCATCCTGGAAACACCATATATTTT.